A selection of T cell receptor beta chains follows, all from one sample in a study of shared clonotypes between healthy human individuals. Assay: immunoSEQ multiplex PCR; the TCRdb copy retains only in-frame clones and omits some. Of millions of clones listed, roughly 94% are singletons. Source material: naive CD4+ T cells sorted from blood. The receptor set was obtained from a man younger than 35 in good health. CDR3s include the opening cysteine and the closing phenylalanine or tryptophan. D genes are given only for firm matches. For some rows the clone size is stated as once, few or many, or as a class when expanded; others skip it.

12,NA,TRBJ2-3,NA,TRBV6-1,TGTGCCAGCAGCGCTCGTACAGATACGCAGTATTTT,CASSARTDTQYF
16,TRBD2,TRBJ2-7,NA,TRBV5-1,TGCGCCAGCACCGGACTAGCGGGGGGCCAGTGGTACGAGCAGTACTTC,CASTGLAGGQWYEQYF
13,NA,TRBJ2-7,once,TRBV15,TGTGCCACCAGCAGATACCAGGCCTACGAGCAGTACTTC,CATSRYQAYEQYF
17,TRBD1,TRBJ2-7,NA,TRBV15,TGTGCCACCAGCAGAGAGGGGGCCGGGACAGGGAGACACGAGCAGTACTTC,CATSREGAGTGRHEQYF
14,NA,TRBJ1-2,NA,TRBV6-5,TGTGCCAGCAGTTACGGGCAGGGAAGCTATGGCTACACCTTC,CASSYGQGSYGYTF
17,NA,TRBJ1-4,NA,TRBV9,TGTGCCAGCAGCGTAGACGCTGTACAGGGCTCAAATGAAAAACTGTTTTTT,CASSVDAVQGSNEKLFF
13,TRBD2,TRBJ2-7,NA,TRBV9,TGTGCCAGCAGCCAAACGGGACTAGGTTCCCAGTACTTC,CASSQTGLGSQYF
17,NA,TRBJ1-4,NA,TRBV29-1,TGCAGCGTGAGGGAAAGGACCCTGCGTGGGGGGCTGGAAAAACTGTTTTTT,CSVRERTLRGGLEKLFF
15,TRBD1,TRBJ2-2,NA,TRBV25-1,TGTGCCAGCAGAGCCTCGGACAGGGGAACCGGGGAGCTGTTTTTT,CASRASDRGTGELFF
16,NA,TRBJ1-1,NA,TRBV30,TGTGCCTGGAGTGATATGAAGGGTTGGGGGAACACTGAAGCTTTCTTT,CAWSDMKGWGNTEAFF
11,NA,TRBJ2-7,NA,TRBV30,TGTGCCTGGAGTGCTGATTTCGAGCAGTACTTC,CAWSADFEQYF
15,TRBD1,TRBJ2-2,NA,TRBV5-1,TGCGCCAGCAGCTCGGACAGGGGTGACACCGGGGAGCTGTTTTTT,CASSSDRGDTGELFF
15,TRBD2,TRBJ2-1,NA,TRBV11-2,TGTGCCAGCAGCTCCCTAGCGGGGGGCTACAATGAGCAGTTCTTC,CASSSLAGGYNEQFF
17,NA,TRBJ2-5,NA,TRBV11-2,TGTGCCAGCAGCTTAAGGCGGACAGCAAGTAACCAAGAGACCCAGTACTTC,CASSLRRTASNQETQYF
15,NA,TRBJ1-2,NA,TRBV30,TGTGCCTGGAGTGGGGGGCAAGTTCCAAACTATGGCTACACCTTC,CAWSGGQVPNYGYTF
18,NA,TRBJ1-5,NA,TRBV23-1,TGCGCCAGCAGTCAATGGACCTTCTCGCAGAATAGCAATCAGCCCCAGCATTTT,CASSQWTFSQNSNQPQHF
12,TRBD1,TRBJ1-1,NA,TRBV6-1,TGTGCCAGCAGCGGACAGGGGGGTGAAGCTTTCTTT,CASSGQGGEAFF
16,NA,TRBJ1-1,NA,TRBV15,TGTGCCACCAGCAGAGACTCCTCCAGGCTGAACACTGAAGCTTTCTTT,CATSRDSSRLNTEAFF
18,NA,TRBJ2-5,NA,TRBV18,TGTGCCAGCTCACCCCGGGCCCCGGACAATGTTGGGCAAGAGACCCAGTACTTC,CASSPRAPDNVGQETQYF
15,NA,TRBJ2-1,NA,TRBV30,TGTGCCTGGAGTAGTAGGGTAGCGGACCTCAATGAGCAGTTCTTC,CAWSSRVADLNEQFF
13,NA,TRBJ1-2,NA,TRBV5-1,TGCGCCAGCAGCTTATCACAGGACTATGGCTACACCTTC,CASSLSQDYGYTF
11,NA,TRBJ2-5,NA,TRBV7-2,TGTGCCAGCAGCTTATCCAGCGACCAGTACTTC,CASSLSSDQYF
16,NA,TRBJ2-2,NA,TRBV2,TGTGCCAGCAGCCCCCGGGCTAGCACAGGCACCGGGGAGCTGTTTTTT,CASSPRASTGTGELFF
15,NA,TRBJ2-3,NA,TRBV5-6,TGTGCCAGCTTACTACGGCAGGGATCGACAGATACGCAGTATTTT,CASLLRQGSTDTQYF
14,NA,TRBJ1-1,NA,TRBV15,TGTGCCACCAGAGACCCCCCACACGGGACTGAAGCTTTCTTT,CATRDPPHGTEAFF
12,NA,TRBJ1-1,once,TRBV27,TGTGCCAGCAGTTTTCTGGGAACTGAAGCTTTCTTT,CASSFLGTEAFF
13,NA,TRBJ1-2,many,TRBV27,TGTGCCAGCAGTTTCAGGGGTGGGTATGGCTACACCTTC,CASSFRGGYGYTF